Here is one TCR beta chain with its context. The data are from a study of blood T cell repertoires in COVID-19. Study details: Researchers got acute and convalescent COVID-19 samples from the United States, Italy and Spain. In each case, the material was cDNA or gDNA derived from T cells, B-cell-depleted T cells, or PBMCs.

There are 11 residues in the CDR3. In the source study's methods: Estimated nucleated cell counts came from reference gene primer amplification. Sequencing was performed with immunoSEQ multiplex PCR; in TCRdb, only in-frame clones are kept and a portion is missing. V and J calls and clone size are copied from that table; D and trimming were computed from the DNA. This table has around 300,000 clones, more than 70% appearing once. V is TRBV12-2 and J is TRBJ2-1; the tabulated D call, TRBD2, remains unverified against the DNA. TRBV12-2 counts as a pseudogene. The material sequenced was peripheral blood. The TCR originated in a man aged 25 to 40 with active or convalescent COVID-19. The CDR3 DNA sequence: TGTGCAAGTCGCTTAGCGCAAGCGGGGATCTTC. Amino acid sequence: CASRLAQAGIF.